The rows below give T cell receptor beta chains drawn from one sample of a study of post-analysis software for immune sequencing data. A single record per CDR3 protein comes from TCRdb applying MiXCR to the PCR reads. The sample lists some 690,000 distinct CDR3 sequences; less than 35% were seen once. The sample comprised blood. Receptors originate from a girl aged 10-17 years with multiple sclerosis. The CDR3 runs from the conserved cysteine through the conserved F or W. Fields, in order: clone size, V gene, J gene, D gene, CDR3 protein, CDR3 DNA. D genes are given only for firm matches. A clone size is listed for some rows: how often the clone was seen (once, few, many), or a class if it is expanded.

abundance: .; v_gene: TRBV5-4; j_gene: TRBJ2-7; d_gene: .; CDR3aa: CASSPETASYEQYF; CDR3nt: TGTGCCAGCAGCCCGGAGACCGCTTCCTACGAGCAGTACTTC
abundance: few; v_gene: TRBV20-1; j_gene: TRBJ2-3; d_gene: .; CDR3aa: CSAVLVADTQYF; CDR3nt: TGCAGTGCCGTCTTAGTAGCGGATACGCAGTATTTT
abundance: few; v_gene: TRBV7-2; j_gene: TRBJ2-7; d_gene: .; CDR3aa: CASSSLGALRSYEQYF; CDR3nt: TGTGCCAGCAGCTCCCTTGGGGCGTTGAGATCCTACGAGCAGTACTTC
abundance: .; v_gene: TRBV9; j_gene: TRBJ2-1; d_gene: .; CDR3aa: CASSVDSLGYNEQFF; CDR3nt: TGTGCCAGCAGCGTAGATAGCTTAGGGTACAATGAGCAGTTCTTC
abundance: few; v_gene: TRBV29-1; j_gene: TRBJ2-5; d_gene: .; CDR3aa: CSVRALATQYF; CDR3nt: TGCAGCGTACGGGCCCTTGCGACCCAGTACTTC
abundance: once; v_gene: TRBV7-9; j_gene: TRBJ2-3; d_gene: .; CDR3aa: CASSLLLDGNTDTQYF; CDR3nt: TGTGCCAGCAGCTTATTGCTAGACGGGAACACAGATACGCAGTATTTT
abundance: few; v_gene: TRBV7-2; j_gene: TRBJ2-5; d_gene: .; CDR3aa: CASSVSAGGQGQETQYF; CDR3nt: TGTGCCAGCAGCGTATCGGCGGGGGGACAGGGCCAAGAGACCCAGTACTTC
abundance: few; v_gene: TRBV7-9; j_gene: TRBJ2-3; d_gene: .; CDR3aa: CASSFYDTQYF; CDR3nt: TGTGCCAGCAGCTTCTATGATACGCAGTATTTT
abundance: once; v_gene: TRBV20-1; j_gene: TRBJ2-1; d_gene: .; CDR3aa: CSASLAGTLSHNEQFF; CDR3nt: TGCAGTGCTAGTCTCGCGGGCACACTCTCCCACAATGAGCAGTTCTTC
abundance: .; v_gene: TRBV4-3; j_gene: TRBJ2-1; d_gene: .; CDR3aa: CASSQDRVTYNEQFF; CDR3nt: TGCGCCAGCAGCCAAGATCGTGTGACTTACAATGAGCAGTTCTTC
abundance: .; v_gene: TRBV7-9; j_gene: TRBJ1-1; d_gene: .; CDR3aa: CASSLAVGAGGIREAFF; CDR3nt: TGTGCCAGCAGCTTAGCGGTCGGGGCCGGGGGGATCCGGGAAGCTTTCTTT
abundance: .; v_gene: TRBV4-3; j_gene: TRBJ2-1; d_gene: TRBD1; CDR3aa: CASSQDPGGPYNEQFF; CDR3nt: TGCGCCAGCAGCCAAGACCCAGGGGGCCCCTACAATGAGCAGTTCTTC
abundance: .; v_gene: TRBV5-1; j_gene: TRBJ2-2; d_gene: .; CDR3aa: CASQAWWRPGTGELFF; CDR3nt: TGCGCCAGCCAAGCTTGGTGGCGGCCCGGCACCGGGGAGCTGTTTTTT
abundance: .; v_gene: TRBV29-1; j_gene: TRBJ2-3; d_gene: .; CDR3aa: CSVEVPGTPGTSQYF; CDR3nt: TGCAGCGTTGAAGTCCCCGGGACACCCGGGACCTCGCAGTATTTT
abundance: .; v_gene: TRBV20-1; j_gene: TRBJ2-6; d_gene: TRBD1; CDR3aa: CSARGTARSGANVLTF; CDR3nt: TGCAGTGCTAGGGGGACAGCGCGCTCTGGGGCCAACGTCCTGACTTTC
abundance: .; v_gene: TRBV4-1; j_gene: TRBJ1-6; d_gene: TRBD1; CDR3aa: CASSQAEYRGRGSPLHF; CDR3nt: TGCGCCAGCAGCCAGGCCGAGTACAGGGGGCGCGGCTCACCCCTCCACTTT
abundance: few; v_gene: TRBV7-9; j_gene: TRBJ1-2; d_gene: .; CDR3aa: CASSLGRGSGYTF; CDR3nt: TGTGCCAGCAGCCTCGGGAGGGGTAGCGGCTACACCTTC
abundance: .; v_gene: TRBV7-6; j_gene: TRBJ2-5; d_gene: .; CDR3aa: CASSPTFRETQYF; CDR3nt: TGTGCCAGCAGCCCCACTTTTCGAGAGACCCAGTACTTC
abundance: .; v_gene: TRBV27; j_gene: TRBJ1-2; d_gene: .; CDR3aa: CASSLSAPPGSYGYTF; CDR3nt: TGTGCCAGCAGTTTATCTGCCCCTCCGGGCAGCTATGGCTACACCTTC
abundance: .; v_gene: TRBV3-1; j_gene: TRBJ1-2; d_gene: .; CDR3aa: CASSQQLSYGYTF; CDR3nt: TGTGCCAGCAGCCAACAGCTTAGCTATGGCTACACCTTC
abundance: .; v_gene: TRBV20-1; j_gene: TRBJ2-1; d_gene: .; CDR3aa: CSAKDSTRSPNEQFF; CDR3nt: TGCAGTGCAAAGGACTCGACCAGATCCCCGAATGAGCAGTTCTTC
abundance: .; v_gene: TRBV28; j_gene: TRBJ1-2; d_gene: .; CDR3aa: CASSTSNYGYTF; CDR3nt: TGTGCCAGCAGTACATCCAACTATGGCTACACCTTC